Only a few counts were recorded for the clone carrying this T cell receptor (beta chain). Time point described: blood at routine non-recurrence follow-up after resection. Unsorted whole RNA samples from tumor, nontumor lung or frozen PBMC were sequenced. The record originates from a study of spatial heterogeneity in lung cancer. As for the study in general: The donors were 70 or so patients with non-small cell lung cancer that was early-stage and untreated. Alpha-chain sequences were detected in numbers that were consistently lower than beta-chain sequences.

This CDR3 contains 14 residues. Germline V CDR1 and CDR2: MNHEY, SVGAGI. V was trimmed by 4 bases and J by 0 bases, leaving 10 bases between them. Individual TCR cDNA molecules each bore their own unique molecular identifier. MiXCR was run by TCRdb on the 5' RACE reads, yielding one entry per CDR3 protein. The sample includes roughly 4,400 distinct CDR3 sequences, about 25% of them seen just once. This TCR was recovered from a male donor with early-stage non-small cell lung cancer. The chain is built from TRBV6-5 and TRBJ2-7; D may be TRBD2 (5 bases). The sample in question was PBMCs, obtained at follow-up. CDR3 nucleotides: TGTGCCAGCAGTTTAACTGAGGGCTCCTACGAGCAGTACTTC. Its protein product is CASSLTEGSYEQYF.